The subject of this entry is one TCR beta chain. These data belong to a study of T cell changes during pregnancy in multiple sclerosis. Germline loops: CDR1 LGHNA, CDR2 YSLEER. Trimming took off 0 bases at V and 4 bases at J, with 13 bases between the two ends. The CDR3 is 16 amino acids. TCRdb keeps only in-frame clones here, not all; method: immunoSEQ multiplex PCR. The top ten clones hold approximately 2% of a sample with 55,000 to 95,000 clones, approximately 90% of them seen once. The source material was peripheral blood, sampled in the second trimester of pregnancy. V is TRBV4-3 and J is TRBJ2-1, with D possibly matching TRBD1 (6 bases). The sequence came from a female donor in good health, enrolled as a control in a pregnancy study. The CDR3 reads CASSQDWETGYNEQFF. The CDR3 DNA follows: TGCGCCAGCAGCCAAGATTGGGAGACAGGATACAATGAGCAGTTCTTC.